This T cell receptor beta chain derives from a study of T cell responses to AZD1222 COVID-19 vaccine. Turning to the study itself: Second doses at about 4 or about 12 weeks were pooled.

As regards this clone: The antigen is not known.

Germline assignment: CDR1 MDHEN and CDR2 SYDVKM. The CDR3 covers 15 residues. J lost 5 bases, V lost 6 bases, and 9 bases had no gene match. Study results and limitations: Repertoires were obtained solely post-peak T cell response. Nearly half of spike-specific TCRs reportedly go after variant regions that carry no mutations. Recipients of two AZD1222 doses showed rising Spike-specific TCR breadth and depth.

Method: immunoSEQ multiplex PCR; TCRdb's copy keeps in-frame clones and lacks some. The sample carries roughly 140,000 clones, roughly 88% recorded once. This chain uses TRBV28 with TRBJ2-1; TRBD2 agrees at 8 bases. Specimen: peripheral blood, collected on day 0 of AZD1222 vaccination. The clonotype originates from an adult in good health. The CDR3 DNA sequence: TGTGCCAGCAGCCCCTACAGCGGGAGAGACAATGAGCAGTTCTTC. It codes for CASSPYSGRDNEQFF.